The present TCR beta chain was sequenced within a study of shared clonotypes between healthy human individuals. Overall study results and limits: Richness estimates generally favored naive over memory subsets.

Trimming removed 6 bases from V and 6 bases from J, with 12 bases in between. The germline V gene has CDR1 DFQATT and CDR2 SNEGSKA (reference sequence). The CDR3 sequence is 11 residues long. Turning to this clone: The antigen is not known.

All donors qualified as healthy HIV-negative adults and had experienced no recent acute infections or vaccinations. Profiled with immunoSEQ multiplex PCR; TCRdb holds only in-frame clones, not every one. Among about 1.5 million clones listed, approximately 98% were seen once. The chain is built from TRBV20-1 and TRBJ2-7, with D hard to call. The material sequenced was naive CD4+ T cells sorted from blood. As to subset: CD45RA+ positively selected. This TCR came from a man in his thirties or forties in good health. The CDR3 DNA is TGCAGTGCCTATAGGATGGGCGAGCAGTACTTC. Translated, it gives CSAYRMGEQYF.